These T cell receptor beta chains were read from a single sample in a study of blood T cell repertoires in COVID-19. The repertoire was sequenced with immunoSEQ multiplex PCR; TCRdb's copy has only in-frame clones and lacks some. The repertoire includes 250,000 to 300,000 clones, 85% to 90% of them detected once, and over 5% sits in the top ten. Input material: peripheral blood. The receptors derive from a woman aged 55-69 years with COVID-19, enrolled during active disease. Each CDR3 is given without its conserved first and last residue.

cdr3_length,v_call,j_call,cdr3_aa
11,TRBV29-1,TRBJ1-6,SVVDRGNSPLH
14,TRBV19,TRBJ2-5,ASHYLPGQGKETQY
15,TRBV27,TRBJ1-1,ASSYSTGWGLNTEAF
12,TRBV7-2,TRBJ2-1,ASSQGQGGHEQF
14,TRBV7-9,TRBJ1-1,ASSLGSSSMNTEAF
15,TRBV10-3,TRBJ2-7,AISEPQGREPRREQY
15,TRBV9,TRBJ2-3,ASSVEGRGLYTDTQY
14,TRBV4-1,TRBJ2-3,ASSDTSGRSTDTQY
12,TRBV3-1/TRBV3-2,TRBJ2-1,ASSRPGLAVEQF
12,TRBV6-2/TRBV6-3,TRBJ1-1,ASSLQGMNTEAF
13,TRBV5-1,TRBJ2-1,ASSTQGASYNEQF